This TCR beta chain was recorded in a study of shared clonotypes between healthy human individuals. Study conclusions and caveats: Clonotype sharing among donors was thought likely to change with sequencing depth.

Naive CD8 isolation took CD45RO-negative cells positively selected for CCR7 and excluded terminally differentiated effector memory CD45RA+ cells. Clones were read by immunoSEQ multiplex PCR, and TCRdb kept only the in-frame ones, dropping some. The sample records about 2.1 million clones, just over 90% being singletons. The CDR3 loop spans 16 amino acids. The V gene end was trimmed by 5 bases and the J gene end by 3 bases; junction bases not matched to a gene: 8. CDR1 SEHNR and CDR2 FQNEAQ come from the germline V gene (reference sequence). To note about this clone: The antigen is not known.

The V call is TRBV7-9, the J call TRBJ2-1, with TRBD2 matching 9 bases. This clonotype originated in a man between 18 and 29 years old in good health. Some clones in this sample may be carry-over from other donors' samples. Sequencing was performed on naive CD8+ T cells from PBMCs. The CDR3: CASSTVSGSLYNEQFF. DNA of the CDR3: TGTGCCAGCAGCACCGTTAGCGGGAGCCTCTACAATGAGCAGTTCTTC.